Listed below are T cell receptor beta chains from one sample, sequenced in a study of blood T cell repertoires in COVID-19. Here immunoSEQ multiplex PCR was the method, and the copy in TCRdb shows in-frame clones only, minus some. The profile shows about 400,000 clones, approximately 86% of them singletons. The sequenced material came from PBMCs or T cells enriched from blood (not recorded which). The source is a woman between 40 and 50 years old with acute COVID-19. Both conserved end residues are part of each CDR3. A D gene is named only where the DNA matches it firmly. Only part of the rows carry a size: once, few, many, or a class if the clone is expanded.

V gene: TRBV6-5
J gene: TRBJ1-6
clone size: once
D gene: TRBD1
CDR3 protein: CASSYLLPGGNSPLHF
CDR3 DNA: TGTGCCAGCAGTTATCTTCTGCCAGGGGGTAATTCACCCCTCCACTTT

V gene: TRBV30
J gene: TRBJ2-5
clone size: -
D gene: -
CDR3 protein: CAWSGYREETQYF
CDR3 DNA: TGTGCCTGGAGTGGGTACAGAGAAGAGACCCAGTACTTC

V gene: TRBV5-6
J gene: TRBJ1-4
clone size: -
D gene: -
CDR3 protein: CASSLGFEPNEKLFF
CDR3 DNA: TGTGCCAGCAGCCTCGGGTTTGAGCCTAATGAAAAACTGTTTTTT

V gene: TRBV24-1
J gene: TRBJ1-5
clone size: -
D gene: -
CDR3 protein: CATSQPGQPQHF
CDR3 DNA: TGTGCCACCAGTCAACCAGGGCAGCCCCAGCATTTT

V gene: TRBV5-1
J gene: TRBJ2-2
clone size: -
D gene: TRBD1
CDR3 protein: CASNNPGGAVGELFF
CDR3 DNA: TGCGCCAGCAACAACCCAGGGGGCGCGGTCGGGGAGCTGTTTTTT

V gene: TRBV20-1
J gene: TRBJ2-5
clone size: -
D gene: -
CDR3 protein: CSAKGEETQYF
CDR3 DNA: TGCAGTGCTAAGGGAGAAGAGACCCAGTACTTC

V gene: TRBV20-1
J gene: TRBJ1-5
clone size: -
D gene: -
CDR3 protein: CSARRRQPQHF
CDR3 DNA: TGCAGTGCTAGAAGGAGGCAGCCCCAGCATTTT

V gene: TRBV7-7
J gene: TRBJ2-5
clone size: -
D gene: -
CDR3 protein: CASSFSPGQGETQYF
CDR3 DNA: TGTGCCAGCAGCTTTTCCCCTGGGCAGGGAGAGACCCAGTACTTC

V gene: TRBV19
J gene: TRBJ1-1
clone size: -
D gene: -
CDR3 protein: CASSTEIGKAFF
CDR3 DNA: TGTGCCAGTAGTACAGAGATCGGGAAAGCTTTCTTT

V gene: TRBV7-9
J gene: TRBJ1-2
clone size: -
D gene: -
CDR3 protein: CASSPGGSGYTF
CDR3 DNA: TGTGCCAGCAGCCCTGGGGGGTCTGGCTACACCTTC

V gene: TRBV5-1
J gene: TRBJ1-6
clone size: -
D gene: -
CDR3 protein: CASSPEGGTHSPLHF
CDR3 DNA: TGCGCCAGCAGCCCGGAGGGGGGGACCCATTCACCCCTCCACTTT

V gene: TRBV5-6
J gene: TRBJ2-7
clone size: -
D gene: -
CDR3 protein: CASSSEPGDHEQYF
CDR3 DNA: TGTGCCAGCAGCTCCGAGCCAGGGGACCACGAGCAGTACTTC

V gene: TRBV7-9
J gene: TRBJ1-1
clone size: -
D gene: -
CDR3 protein: CASSLERNTEAFF
CDR3 DNA: TGTGCCAGCAGCTTAGAGCGGAACACTGAAGCTTTCTTT